This TCR beta chain comes out of a study of somatic mutations in cytotoxic T cells in rheumatoid arthritis (dated by TCRdb to 2017 to 2019). For the study in its entirety: Peripheral blood (just under 31 ml EDTA) was collected from patients immediately after diagnosis and before any treatment began. Some T-cell populations stained with V beta antibodies were sorted by flow on a FACSAria II or Sony SH800 to nearly 100% purity, with sorted V beta1+ cells additionally subjected to TCRB sequencing. The study asked whether expanded CD8+ T-cell clones in newly diagnosed, untreated rheumatoid arthritis carry somatic mutations, and used TCRB deep sequencing to characterize clonality. Median age was essentially the same in the patient group and the control group. A total of about 67 rheumatoid arthritis patients and 15 to 20 healthy controls underwent TCRB deep sequencing. Results and caveats for the whole study, not just this receptor: CD8+ T-cell clonality did not differ significantly between rheumatoid arthritis patients and age-matched healthy controls. Several identical CD8+ TCRB sequences were found in both blood and synovial fluid, and in about an eighth of the 65 patients the largest CD8+ clone exceeded 20% of CD8+ cells. The expanded CD8+ clones had unknown antigen targets, and not appearing in virus-specific databases did not rule out that they were virus-specific. The slight TRBV07 underrepresentation in patients was not adjusted for multiple comparisons. Healthy controls showed no age-related increase in CD8+ clonality, whereas patients did (Spearman r ≈ 0.49).

Turning to this clone: The specificity of this receptor is unknown. Qualities for individual bases were not recorded, and no much larger clone is one base off.

Positive magnetic bead selection on an AutoMACS was used to isolate CD4+ and CD8+ cells, with flow cytometry used to check purity. After a first flow cytometry screen using a TCR V beta antibody panel, clonal expansions were characterized through TCRB deep sequencing of sorted CD8+ fractions. Peripheral blood mononuclear cells were isolated by Ficoll-Paque PLUS density gradient separation. DNA from CD4-enriched, CD8-enriched or PBMC samples was extracted using Nucleospin Tissue or Tissue XS kits and then quantified on a Qubit 2.0 fluorometer. Genomic DNA underwent TCRB CDR3 sequencing using the immunoSEQ assay. As for the authors' bioinformatics: When patient CD8+ clones exceeding 1% were checked against published virus-specific TCRB sequences, only a few matched. The analyses included only productive TCRB rearrangements. Defining a clone by its unique TCRB CDR3 sequence, the study calculated clonality as a productive clonality index derived from Shannon entropy. Repertoire overlap between two samples was calculated from the template counts of each clone relative to total templates per sample. Flow cytometry-measured V-gene usage correlated with V-gene usage from TCRB sequencing, with a Spearman r of 0.55 to 0.7. In its TCRdb copy, this immuneACCESS table keeps in-frame sequences only and misses some clones. Where compared with another copy, unresolved V genes explain less than half of these, and the others have no known cause. The D gene and trimming were derived from the DNA, and the V and J assignments and clone size from that table. Present in this sample are approximately 18,000 clones, approximately 80% of which were seen just once. The ten largest clones take up roughly 4.5% of the sample.

CDR1 and CDR2 are read off the germline V gene as SNHLY and FYNNEI. From V the trimming removes 3 bases and from J it removes 6 bases, while the gene matches leave 4 bases of the junction unaccounted for. The CDR3 contains 14 residues, cysteine and phenylalanine counted. Here the CDR3 DNA is all that survives: 42 bases in frame from base 1. Sample: CD8+ T cells sorted from blood. The TCR was taken from an adult with rheumatoid arthritis. The sequence is built from TRBV2 and TRBJ2-2; 7 of the junction bases match TRBD2. The nucleotide sequence reads as follows: TGTGCCAGCAGTGACCGGACTAGATCCGGGGAGCTGTTTTTT. Its product reads: CASSDRTRSGELFF.